This record covers a single T cell receptor beta chain. What it binds is not known. The sample originates from a study of siplizumab effects on memory and regulatory T cells. Whole-study findings and limits: Proliferating clones, CD4+ or CD8+, lacked an assignable naive or memory phenotype in roughly 75-97% of cases. A minor fraction of alloreactive clones, and no more, mapped to unstimulated subsets.

Unstimulated naive, memory, effector memory and TEMRA subsets from three donor pairs have been sequenced, the authors report. The method was immunoSEQ multiplex PCR; TCRdb's version includes in-frame clones alone and lacks a portion of them. The sample includes about 56,000 clones, over 95% of them seen just once. This CDR3 spans 14 amino acids. V lost 2 bases, J lost 1 base, and 8 bases lay in between. Germline CDR1 and CDR2: MNHEY and SVGAGI. The sample consisted of naive CD8+ T cells sorted from blood. This sequence originates from a human donor in good health. The chain has TRBV6-5 and TRBJ1-1; D is undetermined. CDR3 nucleotides: TGTGCCAGCAGTTACGGGGTCGCGAACACTGAAGCTTTCTTT. It is translated as CASSYGVANTEAFF.